The 13 T cell receptor beta chains below were found in one sample sequenced in a study of blood T cell repertoires in COVID-19. The protocol was immunoSEQ multiplex PCR, while the TCRdb copy is restricted to in-frame clones and leaves out a portion. The table lists about 69,000 clones, 86% of them singletons. Material for sequencing was peripheral blood. The receptors here all came from a man aged 35 to 55 with COVID-19, enrolled during active disease.

The V and J genes are TRBV28 and TRBJ1-2, with D possibly being TRBD1 (5 bases). V was clipped by 7 bases and J by 3 bases, with 18 bases between them. The CDR3 sequence is 15 residues long. CDR1 is MDHEN and CDR2 is SYDVKM in the germline V gene. The CDR3 loop reads CASTTRWGYDYGYTF. CDR3 DNA: TGTGCCAGCACCACGAGATGGGGCTACGACTATGGCTACACCTTC.

V and J are TRBV10-2 and TRBJ1-2; D might be TRBD1 (5 bases). The CDR3 runs 14 residues. The germline CDR1 and CDR2 sequences are WSHSY and SAAADI. Trimming stripped 6 bases from V and 4 bases from J, with 15 bases between. CDR3 coding DNA: TGCGCCAGCAGGGTTGGACAAGGGGTCTATGGCTACACCTTC. It is translated as CASRVGQGVYGYTF.

This clone was detected only a few times. The CDR3 nucleotides read TGTGCCAGCCAAGGACAGATGAACACTGAAGCTTTCTTT. Its translation is CASQGQMNTEAFF. The chain employs TRBV5-4 and TRBJ1-1; a weak D match, TRBD1 (6 bases). V lost 7 bases, J lost 0 bases, and 10 bases lay in between. CDR3 size: 13 residues. Germline V gene sequence: CDR1 SGHNT, CDR2 YYREEE (reference sequence).

This chain joins TRBV4-2 and TRBJ2-5; 9 bases fit TRBD2. V trimming: 0 bases; J trimming: 8 bases; junction bases outside the gene matches: 4. CDR3 size: 14 residues. Per the germline V gene, CDR1 is LGHNA and CDR2 is YNFKEQ. CDR3 protein: CASSQDSSGVTQYF. As DNA, the CDR3 is TGTGCCAGCAGCCAAGACTCTAGCGGGGTCACCCAGTACTTC.

The chain links TRBV6-5 to TRBJ2-1; TRBD2 is a possible D gene (6 bases). Germline loops: CDR1 MNHEY, CDR2 SVGAGI. Trimming shortened V by 8 bases and J by 0 bases, and 14 bases separated the two germline ends. This CDR3 contains 15 residues. CDR3 sequence (DNA): TGTGCCAGCTTCGGCGGGGTTAGCTCCTACAATGAGCAGTTCTTC. As protein: CASFGGVSSYNEQFF.

This chain links TRBV19 with TRBJ2-2; D is possibly TRBD2 (6 bases). The CDR3 totals 15 residues. Germline CDR1 reads LNHDA; CDR2 reads SQIVND (reference sequence). The ends were cut back, 1 base at V and 5 bases at J, with 11 bases in the middle. CDR3 sequence reads: CASSIAGTPTGELFF. CDR3 DNA: TGTGCCAGTAGTATAGCCGGGACTCCGACCGGGGAGCTGTTTTTT.

The gene calls are TRBV5-1 and TRBJ2-2, with 9 bases lining up with TRBD1. The CDR3 runs 18 residues. The V gene's germline CDR1 is SGHRS and CDR2 YFSETQ. V shed 4 bases, J shed 4 bases, and the junction held 14 bases outside the gene matches. In DNA form, the CDR3 reads TGCGCCAGCAGCCTCACCGCCCCGGGACAGGGTGCCACCGGGGAGCTGTTTTTT. It is translated as CASSLTAPGQGATGELFF.

This chain connects TRBV5-4 to TRBJ1-5, with TRBD1 identical over 11 bases. The CDR3 is 16 residues long. The trim removed 2 bases at V and 11 bases at J, leaving 12 bases unmatched. Germline V CDR1 and CDR2: SGHNT, YYREEE (reference sequence). CDR3 nucleotide sequence: TGTGCCAGCAGCTTTTCTCCGGACAGGGGGCGGGTGGCCCAGCATTTT. Amino acid sequence: CASSFSPDRGRVAQHF.

This chain links TRBV19 with TRBJ1-2, with TRBD1 matching over 11 bases. CDR1 is LNHDA, CDR2 SQIVND, per germline (reference sequence). The V gene end was trimmed by 6 bases and the J gene end by 9 bases; junction bases not matched to a gene: 9. This CDR3 is built from 14 residues. CDR3: CASSPEDRGRSYTF. The CDR3, as DNA: TGTGCCAGTAGCCCCGAGGACAGGGGGCGTAGCTACACCTTC. Using reference TRBV19 and TRBJ1-2 for the parts outside the CDR3, the full variable domain is DGGITQSPKYLFRKEGQNVTLSCEQNLNHDAMYWYRQDPGQGLRLIYYSQIVNDFQKGDIAEGYSVSREKKESFPLTVTSAQKNPTAFYLCASSPEDRGRSYTFGSGTRLTVV.

The chain carries TRBV7-9 and TRBJ1-1; weak D call: TRBD1 (6 bases). This CDR3 contains 13 residues. With 3 bases removed from V and 6 bases from J, the gap between germline ends came to 11 bases. Germline V gene lookup returns CDR1 SEHNR and CDR2 FQNEAQ (reference sequence). The CDR3 coding sequence is TGTGCCAGCAGCTTTTCCCAGGGGTCTGAAGCTTTCTTT. It specifies CASSFSQGSEAFF.

This clone appeared a single time. This chain connects TRBV6-5 to TRBJ1-3, with D unresolved. The CDR3 is made up of 14 amino acids. Looked up from germline, CDR1 is MNHEY and CDR2 is SVGAGI. Trimming removed 7 bases at V and 2 bases at J, with 12 bases between. CDR3 nucleotides: TGTGCCAGCAATCCCCTGGGAGCTGGAAACACCATATATTTT. Protein sequence: CASNPLGAGNTIYF.

Only a few counts were recorded for this clone. The V and J genes are TRBV5-4 and TRBJ2-6, with D possibly TRBD2 on 6 matching bases. Germline CDR1 reads SGHNT; CDR2 reads YYREEE (reference sequence). V lost 0 bases, J lost 2 bases, and 6 bases lay in between. The CDR3 covers 15 residues. The CDR3 sequence: CASSLGGAGANVLTF. The CDR3 region has the DNA TGTGCCAGCAGCTTGGGCGGGGCTGGGGCCAACGTCCTGACTTTC. Using reference TRBV5-4 and TRBJ2-6 for the parts outside the CDR3, the full variable domain is ETGVTQSPTHLIKTRGQQVTLRCSSQSGHNTVSWYQQALGQGPQFIFQYYREEENGRGNFPPRFSGLQFPNYSSELNVNALELDDSALYLCASSLGGAGANVLTFGAGSRLTVL.

This chain joins TRBV28 and TRBJ2-3; unclear D gene. This CDR3 comprises 12 residues. The germline V gene has CDR1 MDHEN and CDR2 SYDVKM. V gave up 5 bases and J gave up 5 bases, with 8 bases separating them. CDR3 sequence: CASSGVEDTQYF. Here the CDR3 DNA reads TGTGCCAGCAGTGGAGTTGAAGATACGCAGTATTTT.